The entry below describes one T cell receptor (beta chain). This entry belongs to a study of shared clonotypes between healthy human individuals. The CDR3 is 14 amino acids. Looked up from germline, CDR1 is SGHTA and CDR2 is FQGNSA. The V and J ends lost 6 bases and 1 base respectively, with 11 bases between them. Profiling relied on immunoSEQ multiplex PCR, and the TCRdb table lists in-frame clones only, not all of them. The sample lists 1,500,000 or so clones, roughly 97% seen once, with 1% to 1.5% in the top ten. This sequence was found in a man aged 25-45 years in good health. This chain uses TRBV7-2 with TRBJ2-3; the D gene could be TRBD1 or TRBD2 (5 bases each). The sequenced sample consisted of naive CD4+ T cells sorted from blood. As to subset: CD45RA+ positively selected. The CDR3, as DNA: TGTGCCAGCAGATCACTAGGGGGCACAGATACGCAGTATTTT. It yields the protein CASRSLGGTDTQYF.